The clone carrying this T cell receptor (beta chain) showed up just once. All donors came from Russia, were Caucasian and healthy, and spanned ages about 6 to 100. Trimming cost V 4 bases and J 2 bases; bases outside gene matches: 5. Germline CDR1 and CDR2: MNHNS and SASEGT. This CDR3 spans 16 amino acids. The sample belongs to a study of blood T cells in healthy people across ages. Next came a second PCR, run for about 6 to 12 cycles, which used a sample-barcoded 5' primer along with a J-beta primer mix. Each cDNA molecule received a tag from a template-switch adaptor that had 12 random nucleotides. One entry per CDR3 protein results from TCRdb running MiXCR on the 5' RACE reads. This table has 1.4 million or so distinct CDR3 sequences, 40% to 45% appearing once.

The chain couples TRBV6-1 to TRBJ2-6; 7 nucleotides line up with TRBD2. The clonotype was recovered from a woman aged 18-29 years in good health. Sequencing was performed on blood. CDR3 in amino acids: CASSADGGTGANVLTF. The CDR3 DNA reads TGTGCCAGCAGTGCGGACGGGGGGACTGGGGCCAACGTCCTGACTTTC.